This T cell receptor (beta chain) was recovered during a study of technical replicates of blood from a handful of donors. This CDR3 spans 11 amino acids. CDR1 MNHEY and CDR2 SVGAGI come from the germline V gene. V was cut by 2 bases and J by 6 bases, with 5 bases left in between. Only in-frame clones appear in the TCRdb table, and some are missing; sequencing was by immunoSEQ multiplex PCR. This table holds 95,000 to 100,000 clones, 90% to 96% found once. The receptor's source is a human donor in good health. This chain joins TRBV6-5 and TRBJ2-7; D is unclear. Sequenced sample: T cells isolated from PBMCs. CDR3 protein: CASSYRLEQYF. Here the CDR3 DNA reads TGTGCCAGCAGTTACCGTCTCGAGCAGTACTTC.